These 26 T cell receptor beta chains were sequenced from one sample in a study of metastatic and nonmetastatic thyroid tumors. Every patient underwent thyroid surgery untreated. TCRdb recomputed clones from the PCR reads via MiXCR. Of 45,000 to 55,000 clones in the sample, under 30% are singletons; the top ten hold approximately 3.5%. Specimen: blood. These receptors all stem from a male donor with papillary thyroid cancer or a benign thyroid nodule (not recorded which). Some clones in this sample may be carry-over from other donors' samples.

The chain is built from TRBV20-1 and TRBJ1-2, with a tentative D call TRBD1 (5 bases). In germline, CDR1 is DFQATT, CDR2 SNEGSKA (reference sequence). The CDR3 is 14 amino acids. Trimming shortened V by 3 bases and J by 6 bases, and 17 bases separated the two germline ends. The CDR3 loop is CSARLSGQGDGYTF. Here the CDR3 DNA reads TGCAGTGCTAGGCTCTCTGGGCAGGGTGATGGCTACACCTTC.

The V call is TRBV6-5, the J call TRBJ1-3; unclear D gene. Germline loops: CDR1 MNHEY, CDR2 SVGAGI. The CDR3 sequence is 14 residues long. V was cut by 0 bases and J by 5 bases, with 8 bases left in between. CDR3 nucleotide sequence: TGTGCCAGCAGTTACTCGGGCAGAAGAAACACCATATATTTT. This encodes CASSYSGRRNTIYF.

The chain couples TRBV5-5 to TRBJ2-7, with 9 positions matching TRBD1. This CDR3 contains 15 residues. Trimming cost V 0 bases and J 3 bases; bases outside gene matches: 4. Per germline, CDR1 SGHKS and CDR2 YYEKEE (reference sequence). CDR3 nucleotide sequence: TGTGCCAGCAGCTTGGGAACAGGGGGCTTCTACGAGCAGTACTTC. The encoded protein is CASSLGTGGFYEQYF.

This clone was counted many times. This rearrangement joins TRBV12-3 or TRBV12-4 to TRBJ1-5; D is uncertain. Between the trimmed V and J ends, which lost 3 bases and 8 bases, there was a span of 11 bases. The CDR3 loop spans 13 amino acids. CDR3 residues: CASSLWGTEPQHF. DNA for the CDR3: TGTGCCAGCAGTTTGTGGGGTACGGAGCCCCAGCATTTT.

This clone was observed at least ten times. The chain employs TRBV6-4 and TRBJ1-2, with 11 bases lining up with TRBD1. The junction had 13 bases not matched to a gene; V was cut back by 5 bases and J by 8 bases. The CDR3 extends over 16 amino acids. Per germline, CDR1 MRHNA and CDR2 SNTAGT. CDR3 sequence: CASSPLGTGGLRGYTF. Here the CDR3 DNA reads TGTGCCAGCAGTCCCTTGGGGACAGGGGGTTTACGAGGCTACACCTTC.

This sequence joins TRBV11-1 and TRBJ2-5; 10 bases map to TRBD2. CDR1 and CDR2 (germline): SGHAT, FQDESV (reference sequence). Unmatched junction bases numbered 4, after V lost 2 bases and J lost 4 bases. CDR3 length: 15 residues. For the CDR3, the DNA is TGTGCCAGCAGCTTACAGCGGGGGGGCCGAGAGACCCAGTACTTC. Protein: CASSLQRGGRETQYF.

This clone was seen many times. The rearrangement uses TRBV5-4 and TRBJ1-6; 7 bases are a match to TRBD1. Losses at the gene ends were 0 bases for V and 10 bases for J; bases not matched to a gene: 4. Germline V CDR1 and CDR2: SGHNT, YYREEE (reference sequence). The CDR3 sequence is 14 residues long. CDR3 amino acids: CASSLEGASSPLHF. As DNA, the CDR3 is TGTGCCAGCAGCTTGGAGGGGGCGAGCTCACCCCTCCACTTT.

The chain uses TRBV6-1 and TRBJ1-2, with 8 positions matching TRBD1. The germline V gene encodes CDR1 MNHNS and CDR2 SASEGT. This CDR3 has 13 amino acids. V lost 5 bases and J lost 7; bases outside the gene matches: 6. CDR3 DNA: TGTGCCAGCAGTCTGGACAGGGTTCGTGGCTACACCTTC. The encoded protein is CASSLDRVRGYTF.

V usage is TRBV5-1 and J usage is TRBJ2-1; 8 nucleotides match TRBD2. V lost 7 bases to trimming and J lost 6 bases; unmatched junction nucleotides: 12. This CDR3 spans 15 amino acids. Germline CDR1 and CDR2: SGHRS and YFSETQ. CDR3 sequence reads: CASQLTGGPSNEQFF. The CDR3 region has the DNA TGCGCCAGCCAGTTAACGGGAGGGCCGAGCAATGAGCAGTTCTTC.

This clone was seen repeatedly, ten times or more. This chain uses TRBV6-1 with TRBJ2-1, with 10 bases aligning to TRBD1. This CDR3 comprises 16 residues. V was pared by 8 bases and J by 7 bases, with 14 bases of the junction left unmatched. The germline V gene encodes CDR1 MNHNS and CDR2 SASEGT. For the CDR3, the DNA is TGTGCCAGCGGGGACAGGGGCGCCACAACGAAAAATGAGCAGTTCTTC. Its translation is CASGDRGATTKNEQFF.

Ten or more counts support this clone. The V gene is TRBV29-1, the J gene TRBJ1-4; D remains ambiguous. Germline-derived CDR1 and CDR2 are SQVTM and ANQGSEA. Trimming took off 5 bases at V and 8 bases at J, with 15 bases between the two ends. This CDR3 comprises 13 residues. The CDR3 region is CSVSEGYGEKLFF. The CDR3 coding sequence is TGCAGCGTTAGTGAAGGCTACGGGGAAAAACTGTTTTTT.

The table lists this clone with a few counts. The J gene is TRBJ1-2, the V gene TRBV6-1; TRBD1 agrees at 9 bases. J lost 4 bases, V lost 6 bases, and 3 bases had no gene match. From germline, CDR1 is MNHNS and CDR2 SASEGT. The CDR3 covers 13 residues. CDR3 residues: CASRSTGGYGYTF. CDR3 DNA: TGTGCCAGCAGGTCGACAGGGGGCTATGGCTACACCTTC.

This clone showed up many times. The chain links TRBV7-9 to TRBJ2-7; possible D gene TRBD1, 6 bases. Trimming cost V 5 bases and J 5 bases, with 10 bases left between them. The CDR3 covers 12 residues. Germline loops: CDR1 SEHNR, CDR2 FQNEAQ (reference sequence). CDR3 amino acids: CASSQGSHEQYF. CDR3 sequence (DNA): TGTGCCAGCAGCCAGGGGTCCCACGAGCAGTACTTC.

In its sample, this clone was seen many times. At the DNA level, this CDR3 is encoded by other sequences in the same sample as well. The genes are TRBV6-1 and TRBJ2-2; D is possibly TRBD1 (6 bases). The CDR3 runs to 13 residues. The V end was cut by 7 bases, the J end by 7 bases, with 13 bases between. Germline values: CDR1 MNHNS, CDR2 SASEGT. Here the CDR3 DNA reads TGTGCCAGCACCAGGGGCGAGAGCGGGGAGCTGTTTTTT. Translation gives CASTRGESGELFF.

CDR3 in amino acids: CASSTEWGKAEAFF. The CDR3, as DNA: TGTGCCAGCAGCACCGAGTGGGGAAAGGCTGAAGCTTTCTTT. This sequence joins TRBV27 and TRBJ1-1; no reliable D call. In germline, CDR1 is MNHEY, CDR2 SMNVEV (reference sequence). The CDR3 is made up of 14 amino acids. V lost 6 bases and J 6 bases, leaving 17 bases between the germline ends.

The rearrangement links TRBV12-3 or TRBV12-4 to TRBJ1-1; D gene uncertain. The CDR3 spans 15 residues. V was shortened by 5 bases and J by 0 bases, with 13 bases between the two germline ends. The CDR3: CASSPSPLMNTEAFF. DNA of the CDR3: TGTGCCAGCAGTCCCAGTCCCCTCATGAACACTGAAGCTTTCTTT.

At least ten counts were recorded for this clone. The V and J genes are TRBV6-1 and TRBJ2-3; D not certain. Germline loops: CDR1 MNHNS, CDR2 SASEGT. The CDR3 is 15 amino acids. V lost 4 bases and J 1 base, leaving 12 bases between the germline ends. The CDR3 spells CASSVEERGTDTQYF. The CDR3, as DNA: TGTGCCAGCAGTGTCGAAGAGCGCGGCACAGATACGCAGTATTTT.

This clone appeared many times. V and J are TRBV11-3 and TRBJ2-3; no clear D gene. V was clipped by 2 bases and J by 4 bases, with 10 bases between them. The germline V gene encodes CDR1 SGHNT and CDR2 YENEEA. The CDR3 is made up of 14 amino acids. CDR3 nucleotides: TGTGCCAGCAGCTTAAGTAGGGTGGCAGATACGCAGTATTTT. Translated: CASSLSRVADTQYF. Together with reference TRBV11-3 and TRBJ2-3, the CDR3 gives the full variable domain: EAGVVQSPRYKIIEKKQPVAFWCNPISGHNTLYWYLQNLGQGPELLIRYENEEAVDDSQLPKDRFSAERLKGVDSTLKIQPAELGDSAVYLCASSLSRVADTQYFGPGTRLTVL.

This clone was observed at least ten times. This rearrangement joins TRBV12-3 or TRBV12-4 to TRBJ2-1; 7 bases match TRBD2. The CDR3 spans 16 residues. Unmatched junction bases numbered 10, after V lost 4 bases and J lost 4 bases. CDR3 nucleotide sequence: TGTGCCAGCAGTTCCCCTGGGCTAGCGGCTTACAATGAGCAGTTCTTC. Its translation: CASSSPGLAAYNEQFF.

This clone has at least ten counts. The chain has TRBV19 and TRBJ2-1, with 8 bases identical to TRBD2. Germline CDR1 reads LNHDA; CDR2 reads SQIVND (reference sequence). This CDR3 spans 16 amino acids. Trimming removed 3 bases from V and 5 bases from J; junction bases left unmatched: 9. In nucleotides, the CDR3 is TGTGCCAGTAGTATTTGGTTTAGCGGGACGGACAATGAGCAGTTCTTC. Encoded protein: CASSIWFSGTDNEQFF.

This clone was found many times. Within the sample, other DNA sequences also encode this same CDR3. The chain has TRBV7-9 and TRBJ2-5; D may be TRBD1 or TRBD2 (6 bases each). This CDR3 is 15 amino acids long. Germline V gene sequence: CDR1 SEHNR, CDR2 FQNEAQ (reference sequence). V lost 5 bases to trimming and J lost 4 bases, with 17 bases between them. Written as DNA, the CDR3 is TGTGCCAGCAGCGCCTTAGTTGGAGGGGGAGAGACCCAGTACTTC. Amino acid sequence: CASSALVGGGETQYF. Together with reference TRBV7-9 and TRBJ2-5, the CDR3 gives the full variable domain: DTGVSQNPRHKITKRGQNVTFRCDPISEHNRLYWYRQTLGQGPEFLTYFQNEAQLEKSRLLSDRFSAERPKGSFSTLEIQRTEQGDSAMYLCASSALVGGGETQYFGPGTRLLVL.

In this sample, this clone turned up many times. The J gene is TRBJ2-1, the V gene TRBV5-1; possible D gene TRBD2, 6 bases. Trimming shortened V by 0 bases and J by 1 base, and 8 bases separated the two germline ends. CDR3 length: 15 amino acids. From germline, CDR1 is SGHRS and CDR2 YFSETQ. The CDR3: CASSLDGSSYNEQFF. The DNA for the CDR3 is TGCGCCAGCAGCTTGGACGGGAGTTCCTACAATGAGCAGTTCTTC.

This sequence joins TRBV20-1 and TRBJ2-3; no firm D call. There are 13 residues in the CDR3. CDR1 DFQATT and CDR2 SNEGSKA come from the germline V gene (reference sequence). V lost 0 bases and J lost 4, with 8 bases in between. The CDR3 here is CSARDFRADTQYF. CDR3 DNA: TGCAGTGCTAGAGATTTCCGGGCAGATACGCAGTATTTT.

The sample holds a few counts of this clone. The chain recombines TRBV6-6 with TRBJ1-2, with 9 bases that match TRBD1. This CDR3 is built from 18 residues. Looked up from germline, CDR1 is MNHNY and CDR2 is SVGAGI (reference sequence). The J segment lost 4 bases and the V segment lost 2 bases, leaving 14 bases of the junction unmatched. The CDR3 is CASSYHVPGQGRSYGYTF. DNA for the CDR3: TGTGCCAGCAGTTACCACGTACCTGGACAGGGGCGATCCTATGGCTACACCTTC.

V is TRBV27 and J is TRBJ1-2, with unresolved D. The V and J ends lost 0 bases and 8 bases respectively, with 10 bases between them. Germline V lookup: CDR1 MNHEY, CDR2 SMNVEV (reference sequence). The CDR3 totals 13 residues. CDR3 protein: CASSLSGAGGYTF. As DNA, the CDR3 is TGTGCCAGCAGTTTATCGGGTGCGGGGGGCTACACCTTC.

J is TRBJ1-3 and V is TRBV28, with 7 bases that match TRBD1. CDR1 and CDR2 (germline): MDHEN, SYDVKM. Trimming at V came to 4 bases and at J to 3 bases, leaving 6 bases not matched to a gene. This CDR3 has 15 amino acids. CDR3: CASSYLAGGGNTIYF. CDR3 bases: TGTGCCAGCAGTTACTTAGCAGGGGGTGGAAACACCATATATTTT. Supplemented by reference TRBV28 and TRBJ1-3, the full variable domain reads DVKVTQSSRYLVKRTGEKVFLECVQDMDHENMFWYRQDPGLGLRLIYFSYDVKMKEKGDIPEGYSVSREKKERFSLILESASTNQTSMYLCASSYLAGGGNTIYFGEGSWLTVV.